This T cell receptor (beta chain) was retrieved from a study of shared T cell receptors in the human thymus. Assay: immunoSEQ multiplex PCR; the TCRdb copy retains only in-frame clones and omits some. The table includes 550,000 to 800,000 clones, around 85% detected once. This clone was observed a handful of times. Trimming took off 7 bases at V and 6 bases at J, with 15 bases between the two ends. This CDR3 spans 13 amino acids. Germline CDR1 is SEHNR and CDR2 is FQNEAQ (reference sequence). This same sample was also part of a study on human thymus T cells.

The V gene is TRBV7-9, the J gene TRBJ1-2; D unclear. This clonotype was sampled from a girl under three years old with a congenital heart defect. Sequencing was carried out using thymocytes. The CDR3 nucleotides are TGTGCCAGCATCCTTTCTGGGGAGAATGGCTACACCTTC. Translation: CASILSGENGYTF.